The sequence of this TCR beta chain was determined in a study of cytomegalovirus exposure and HLA in healthy donors. The overall study: Most donors, around 81% of a few hundred genotyped, fell in the Caucasian-associated ancestry cluster.

PCR amplification relied on 60 Vbeta primers (plus 13 Jbeta primers). Repertoires were generated with immunoSEQ multiplex PCR, while TCRdb's copy carries only in-frame clones and drops some. The data contain around 99,000 clones, nearly 70% of them singletons. Trimming took off 1 base at V and 2 bases at J, with 6 bases between the two ends. The CDR3 consists of 13 residues. Germline V gene sequence: CDR1 GTSNPN, CDR2 SVGIG (reference sequence). The study, taken as a whole, reports: A later analysis revealed that TCR association rates differed between HLA loci, peaking at DRB1 and bottoming out at HLA-C. Accurate HLA-A and HLA-B prediction from TCR beta sequences was reported for most subjects. A few V segments could not be told apart, such as TRBV6-2 and TRBV6-3, and were left out.

In regard to this clone: Its antigen is unidentified.

The specimen sequenced was PBMCs. The clonotype was recovered from a woman in her 70s in good health and CMV-seropositive. V gene TRBV30 combines with J gene TRBJ1-5; D gene ambiguous. CDR3: CAWSAEGNQPQHF. CDR3 DNA sequence: TGTGCCTGGAGTGCAGAGGGCAATCAGCCCCAGCATTTT. The entire variable domain, with the rest obtained from reference TRBV30 and TRBJ1-5, is as follows: SQTIHQWPATLVQPVGSPLSLECTVEGTSNPNLYWYRQAAGRGLQLLFYSVGIGQISSEVPQNLSASRPQDRQFILSSKKLLLSDSGFYLCAWSAEGNQPQHFGDGTRLSIL.